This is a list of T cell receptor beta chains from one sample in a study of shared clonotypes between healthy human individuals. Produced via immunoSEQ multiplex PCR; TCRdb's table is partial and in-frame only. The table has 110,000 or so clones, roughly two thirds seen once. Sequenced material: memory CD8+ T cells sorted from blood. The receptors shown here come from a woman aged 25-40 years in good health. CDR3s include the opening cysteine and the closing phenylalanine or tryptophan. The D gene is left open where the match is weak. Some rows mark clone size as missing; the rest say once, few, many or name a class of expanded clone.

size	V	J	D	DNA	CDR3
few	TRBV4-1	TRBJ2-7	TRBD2	TGCGCCAGCAGCCAGTCTAGCGGGAAGTACAGCGAGCAGTACTTC	CASSQSSGKYSEQYF
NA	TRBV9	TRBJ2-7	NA	TGTGCCAGCAGCGTAGATCACAGACGCTACGAGCAGTACTTC	CASSVDHRRYEQYF
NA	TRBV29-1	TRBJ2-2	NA	TGCAGCGCCGCCGGCTATGCCGGGGAGCTGTTTTTT	CSAAGYAGELFF
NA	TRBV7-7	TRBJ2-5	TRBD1	TGTGCCAGCAGCGTTGACAGGGAACAGACCCAGTACTTC	CASSVDREQTQYF
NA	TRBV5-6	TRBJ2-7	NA	TGTGCCAGCAGCTTAAGCGTAGGCGAGCAGTACTTC	CASSLSVGEQYF
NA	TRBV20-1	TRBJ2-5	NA	TGCAGTGCTAGACTCCAAAAGACCCAGTACTTC	CSARLQKTQYF
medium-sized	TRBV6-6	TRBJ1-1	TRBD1	TGTGCCAGCAGTACTGGGACAGGGAAGAACACTGAAGCTTTCTTT	CASSTGTGKNTEAFF
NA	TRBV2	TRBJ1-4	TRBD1	TGTGCCAGCAGTGAAGTGACAGGGCCGAATGAAAAACTGTTTTTT	CASSEVTGPNEKLFF
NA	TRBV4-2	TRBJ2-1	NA	TGTGCCAGCAGCCCCCCGGACAATGAGCAGTTCTTC	CASSPPDNEQFF
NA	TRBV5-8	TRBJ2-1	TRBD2	TGTGCCAGCAGCGCGGGACTAGTTGAAAATGAGCAGTTCTTC	CASSAGLVENEQFF
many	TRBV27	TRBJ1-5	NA	TGTGCCAGCAGTTTAGGGGGAGGAAGCAATCAGCCCCAGCATTTT	CASSLGGGSNQPQHF
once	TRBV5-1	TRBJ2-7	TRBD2	TGCGCCAGCAGCTTGTCGTCCGGGAGGGCCGGGGACGAGCAGTACTTC	CASSLSSGRAGDEQYF
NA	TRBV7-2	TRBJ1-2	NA	TGTGCCAGCAGCGAACTGGGAAACTATGGCTACACCTTC	CASSELGNYGYTF
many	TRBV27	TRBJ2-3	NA	TGTGCCAGCAGTTTGGGAGATAGGGCTACGCAGTATTTT	CASSLGDRATQYF
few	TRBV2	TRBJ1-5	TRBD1	TGTGCCAGCAGTGCGGGACAGAATAATCAGCCCCAGCATTTT	CASSAGQNNQPQHF